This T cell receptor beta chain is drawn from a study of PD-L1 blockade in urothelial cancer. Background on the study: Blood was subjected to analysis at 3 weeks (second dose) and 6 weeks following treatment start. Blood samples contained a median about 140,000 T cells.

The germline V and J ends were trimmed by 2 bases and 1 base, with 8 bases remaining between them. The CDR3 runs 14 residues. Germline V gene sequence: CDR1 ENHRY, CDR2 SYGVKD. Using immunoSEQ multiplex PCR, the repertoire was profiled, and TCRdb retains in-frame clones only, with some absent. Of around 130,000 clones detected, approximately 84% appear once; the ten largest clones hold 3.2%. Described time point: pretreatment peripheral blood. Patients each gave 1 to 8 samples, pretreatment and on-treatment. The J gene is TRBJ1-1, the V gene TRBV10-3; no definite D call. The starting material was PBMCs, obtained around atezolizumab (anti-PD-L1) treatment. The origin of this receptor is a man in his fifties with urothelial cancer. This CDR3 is CAISERVGNTEAFF. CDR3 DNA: TGTGCCATCAGTGAGCGGGTAGGGAACACTGAAGCTTTCTTT.